This is a list of T cell receptor beta chains from one sample in a study of blood T cell repertoires in COVID-19. This table comes from immunoSEQ multiplex PCR, and its TCRdb copy is limited to in-frame clones, with some not included. The repertoire holds about 380,000 clones, with 88% as singletons. The sequencing sample was made of PBMCs or T cells enriched from blood (not recorded which). These receptors all come from a young woman who had recovered from COVID-19. CDR3s include the opening cysteine and the closing phenylalanine or tryptophan. A D gene is named only where the DNA matches it firmly. Size tells how often a clone was seen (once, few, many) or the class of an expanded clone, and some rows leave it out.

CDR3 protein | CDR3 DNA | D gene | J gene | clone size | V gene
CASSPLQGANTEAFF | TGTGCCAGCAGCCCCCTACAGGGAGCGAACACTGAAGCTTTCTTT | NA | TRBJ1-1 | NA | TRBV3-1/TRBV3-2
CASTMVGGSGNTIYF | TGTGCCAGCACCATGGTAGGGGGCAGTGGAAACACCATATATTTT | TRBD1 | TRBJ1-3 | NA | TRBV5-6
CASSLGREYNEQFF | TGTGCCAGCAGCTTAGGCAGGGAATACAATGAGCAGTTCTTC | NA | TRBJ2-1 | NA | TRBV7-3
CASSPTPPGSPLHF | TGCGCCAGCAGCCCGACTCCTCCGGGTTCACCCCTCCACTTT | NA | TRBJ1-6 | NA | TRBV4-1
CASSSGDKNSPLHF | TGTGCCAGCAGCTCCGGGGACAAAAATTCACCCCTCCACTTT | NA | TRBJ1-6 | NA | TRBV11-3
CASSPGTGVQNTEAFF | TGTGCCAGCAGTCCCGGGACAGGGGTCCAGAACACTGAAGCTTTCTTT | TRBD1 | TRBJ1-1 | NA | TRBV5-6
CASSIPTGGGSYEQYF | TGTGCCAGCAGTATACCGACAGGAGGCGGGTCCTACGAGCAGTACTTC | NA | TRBJ2-7 | NA | TRBV27
CASSLQQPSEEQYF | TGCGCCAGCAGCTTGCAACAGCCGAGTGAAGAGCAGTACTTC | NA | TRBJ2-7 | NA | TRBV5-1
CASSAVGDGYTF | TGTGCCAGCAGCGCAGTTGGTGATGGCTACACCTTC | NA | TRBJ1-2 | NA | TRBV7-9
CASRRVQETQYF | TGTGCCAGCAGGAGGGTTCAAGAGACCCAGTACTTC | NA | TRBJ2-5 | NA | TRBV12-3/TRBV12-4
CASSQPTGSSGNTIYF | TGTGCCAGCAGCCAACCTACAGGTAGCTCTGGAAACACCATATATTTT | NA | TRBJ1-3 | NA | TRBV7-9
CASYTGYGYTF | TGTGCCAGTTACACGGGCTATGGCTACACCTTC | NA | TRBJ1-2 | once | TRBV28
CASSRELNYEQYF | TGTGCCAGCAGTAGAGAACTGAACTACGAGCAGTACTTC | NA | TRBJ2-7 | NA | TRBV27
CARRTTGENQETQYF | TGTGCCAGGAGAACAACAGGGGAGAACCAAGAGACCCAGTACTTC | TRBD1 | TRBJ2-5 | NA | TRBV2
CASSDRLGSYNSPLHF | TGTGCCAGCAGCGACCGACTAGGGTCCTATAATTCACCCCTCCACTTT | NA | TRBJ1-6 | NA | TRBV9
CASSVDRVNEQFF | TGTGCCAGCAGCGTGGACAGGGTCAATGAGCAGTTCTTC | TRBD1 | TRBJ2-1 | NA | TRBV9
CASSILAGVADTQYF | TGTGCCAGCAGCATCCTAGCGGGGGTGGCAGATACGCAGTATTTT | TRBD2 | TRBJ2-3 | NA | TRBV5-4
CASILGQGGEAFF | TGTGCCAGCATTCTAGGACAGGGGGGGGAAGCTTTCTTT | TRBD1 | TRBJ1-1 | NA | TRBV6-6
CASSFRDRPYEQYF | TGTGCCAGCAGTTTCCGGGACAGACCCTACGAGCAGTACTTC | TRBD1 | TRBJ2-7 | NA | TRBV28
CATTAGTGGSYEQYF | TGTGCCACAACCGCCGGGACAGGGGGTTCCTACGAGCAGTACTTC | TRBD1 | TRBJ2-7 | NA | TRBV7-9